What follows describes a single T cell receptor beta chain. Ages ranged from about 18 to 100 years, with residence in some 25 US areas. Grouping used clinical history reported by participants in a survey and questionnaire. The assay was immunoSEQ multiplex PCR, and TCRdb's table has in-frame clones only and misses some. The sample carries around 250,000 clones, approximately 88% recorded once. The entry originates in a study of blood T cell repertoires in COVID-19. At the level of the study: There were acute and convalescent COVID-19 samples, and they came from the United States, Italy and Spain. The cDNA or gDNA used as material had been derived from T cells, B-cell-depleted T cells, or PBMCs.

The material sequenced was PBMCs or T cells enriched from blood (not recorded which). This TCR came from a middle-aged woman who had been exposed to COVID-19.

This CDR3 is CASSGQFVNEKLFF. The CDR3 nucleotides read TGTGCCAGTTCGGGACAGTTCGTTAACGAAAAACTGTTTTTT. The chain carries TRBV3-1 (or the pseudogene TRBV3-2) and TRBJ1-4; 7 nucleotides align to TRBD1. V gave up 9 bases and J gave up 8 bases; unmatched junction bases: 12. Germline CDR1 LGHDT, CDR2 YNNKEL (reference sequence). The CDR3 is 14 amino acids.